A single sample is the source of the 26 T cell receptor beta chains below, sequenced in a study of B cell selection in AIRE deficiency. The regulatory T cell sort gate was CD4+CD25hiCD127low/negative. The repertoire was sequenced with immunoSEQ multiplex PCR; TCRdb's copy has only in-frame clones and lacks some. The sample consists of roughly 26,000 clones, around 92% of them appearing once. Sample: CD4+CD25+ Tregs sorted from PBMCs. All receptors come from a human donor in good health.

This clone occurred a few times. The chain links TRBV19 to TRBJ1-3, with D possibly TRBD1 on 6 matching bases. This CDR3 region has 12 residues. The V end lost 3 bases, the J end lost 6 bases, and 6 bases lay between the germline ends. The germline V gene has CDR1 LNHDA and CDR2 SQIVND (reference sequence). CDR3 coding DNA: TGTGCCAGTAGTATGGGGGCAAACACCATATATTTT. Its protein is CASSMGANTIYF. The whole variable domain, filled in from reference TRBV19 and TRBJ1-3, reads DGGITQSPKYLFRKEGQNVTLSCEQNLNHDAMYWYRQDPGQGLRLIYYSQIVNDFQKGDIAEGYSVSREKKESFPLTVTSAQKNPTAFYLCASSMGANTIYFGEGSWLTVV.

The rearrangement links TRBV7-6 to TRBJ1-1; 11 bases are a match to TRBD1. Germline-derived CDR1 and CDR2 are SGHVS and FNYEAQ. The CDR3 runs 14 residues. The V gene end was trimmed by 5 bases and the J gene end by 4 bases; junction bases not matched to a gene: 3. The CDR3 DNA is TGTGCCAGCAGCGTCGGGACAGGGGGCACTGAAGCTTTCTTT. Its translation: CASSVGTGGTEAFF.

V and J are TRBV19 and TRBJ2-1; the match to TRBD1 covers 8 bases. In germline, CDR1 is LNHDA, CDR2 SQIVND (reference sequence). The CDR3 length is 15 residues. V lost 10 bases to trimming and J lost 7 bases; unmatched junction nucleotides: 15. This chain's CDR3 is CATLNPRQGKNEQFF. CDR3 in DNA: TGTGCCACCCTAAACCCGAGACAGGGGAAGAATGAGCAGTTCTTC.

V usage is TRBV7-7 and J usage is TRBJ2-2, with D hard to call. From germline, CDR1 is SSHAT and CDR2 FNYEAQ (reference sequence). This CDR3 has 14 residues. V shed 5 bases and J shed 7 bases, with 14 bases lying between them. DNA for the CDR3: TGTGCCAGCAGCCCCTCAATAATAGGCGGGGAGCTGTTTTTT. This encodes CASSPSIIGGELFF.

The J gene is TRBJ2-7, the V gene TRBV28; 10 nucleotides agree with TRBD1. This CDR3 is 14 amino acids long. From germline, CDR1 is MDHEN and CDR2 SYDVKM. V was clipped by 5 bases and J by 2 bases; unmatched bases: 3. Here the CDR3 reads CASSLGQGAYEQYF. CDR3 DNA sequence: TGTGCCAGCAGTCTAGGACAGGGGGCCTACGAGCAGTACTTC.

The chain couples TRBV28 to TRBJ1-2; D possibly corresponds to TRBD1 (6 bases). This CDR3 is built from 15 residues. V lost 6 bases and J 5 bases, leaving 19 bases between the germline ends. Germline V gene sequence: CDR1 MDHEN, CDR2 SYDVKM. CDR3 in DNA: TGTGCCAGCAGGGTGGGGACAAATGGCCTTTATGGCTACACCTTC. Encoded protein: CASRVGTNGLYGYTF.

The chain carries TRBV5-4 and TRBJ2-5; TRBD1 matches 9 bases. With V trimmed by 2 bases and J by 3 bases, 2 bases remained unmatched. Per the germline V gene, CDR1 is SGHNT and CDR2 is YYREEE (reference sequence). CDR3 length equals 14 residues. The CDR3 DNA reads TGTGCCAGCAGCTTACAGGGGGCTAAAGAGACCCAGTACTTC. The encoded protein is CASSLQGAKETQYF.

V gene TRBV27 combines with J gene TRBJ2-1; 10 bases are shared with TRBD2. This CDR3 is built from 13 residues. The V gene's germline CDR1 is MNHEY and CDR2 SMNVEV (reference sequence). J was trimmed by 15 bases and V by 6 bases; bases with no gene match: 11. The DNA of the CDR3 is TGTGCCAGCAGGGGTCTAGCGGGGGTCCAGTGGTTCTTC. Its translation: CASRGLAGVQWFF.

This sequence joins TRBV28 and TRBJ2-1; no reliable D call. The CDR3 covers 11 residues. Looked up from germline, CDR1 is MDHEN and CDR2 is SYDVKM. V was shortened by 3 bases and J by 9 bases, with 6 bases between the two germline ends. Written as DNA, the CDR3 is TGTGCCAGCAGTTTTCTACGTGAGCAGTTCTTC. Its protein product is CASSFLREQFF.

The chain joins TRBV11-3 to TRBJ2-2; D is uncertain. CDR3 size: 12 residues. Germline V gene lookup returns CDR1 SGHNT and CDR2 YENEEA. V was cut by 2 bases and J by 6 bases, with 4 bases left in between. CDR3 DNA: TGTGCCAGCAGCTTAAATTCCGGGGAGCTGTTTTTT. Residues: CASSLNSGELFF.

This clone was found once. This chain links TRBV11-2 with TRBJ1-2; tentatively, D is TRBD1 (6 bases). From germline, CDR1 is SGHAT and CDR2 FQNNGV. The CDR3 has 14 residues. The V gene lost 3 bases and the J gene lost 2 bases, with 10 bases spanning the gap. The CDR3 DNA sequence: TGTGCCAGCAGCTTCTCGGGGGGCAACTATGGCTACACCTTC. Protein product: CASSFSGGNYGYTF.

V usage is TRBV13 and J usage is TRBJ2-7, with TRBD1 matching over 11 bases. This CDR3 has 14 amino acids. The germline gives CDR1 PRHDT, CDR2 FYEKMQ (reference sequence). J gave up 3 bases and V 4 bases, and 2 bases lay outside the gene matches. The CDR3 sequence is CASSSGQGVYEQYF. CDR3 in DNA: TGTGCCAGCAGCTCGGGACAGGGGGTCTACGAGCAGTACTTC.

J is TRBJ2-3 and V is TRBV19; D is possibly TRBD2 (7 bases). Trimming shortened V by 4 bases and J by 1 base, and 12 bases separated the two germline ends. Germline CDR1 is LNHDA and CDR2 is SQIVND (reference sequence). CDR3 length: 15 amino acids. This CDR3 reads CASSSRGARTDTQYF. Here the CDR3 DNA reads TGTGCCAGTAGTAGCCGGGGGGCCCGCACAGATACGCAGTATTTT. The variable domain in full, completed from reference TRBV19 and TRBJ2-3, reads DGGITQSPKYLFRKEGQNVTLSCEQNLNHDAMYWYRQDPGQGLRLIYYSQIVNDFQKGDIAEGYSVSREKKESFPLTVTSAQKNPTAFYLCASSSRGARTDTQYFGPGTRLTVL.

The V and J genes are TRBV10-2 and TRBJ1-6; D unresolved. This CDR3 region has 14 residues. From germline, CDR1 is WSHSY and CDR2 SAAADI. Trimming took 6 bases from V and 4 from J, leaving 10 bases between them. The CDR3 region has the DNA TGCGCCAGCAGCGTAGCAGGTTATAATTCACCCCTCCACTTT. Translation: CASSVAGYNSPLHF.

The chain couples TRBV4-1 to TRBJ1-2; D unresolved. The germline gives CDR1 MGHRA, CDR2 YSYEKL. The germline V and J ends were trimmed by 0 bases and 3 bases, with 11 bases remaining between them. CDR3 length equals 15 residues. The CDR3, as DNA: TGCGCCAGCAGCCAAGATCTTAGCATAGACTATGGCTACACCTTC. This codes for CASSQDLSIDYGYTF.

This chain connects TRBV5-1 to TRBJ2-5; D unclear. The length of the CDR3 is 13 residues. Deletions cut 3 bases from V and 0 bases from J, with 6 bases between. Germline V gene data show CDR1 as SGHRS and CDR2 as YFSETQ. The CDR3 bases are TGCGCCAGCAGCTCGGATAACCAAGAGACCCAGTACTTC. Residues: CASSSDNQETQYF.

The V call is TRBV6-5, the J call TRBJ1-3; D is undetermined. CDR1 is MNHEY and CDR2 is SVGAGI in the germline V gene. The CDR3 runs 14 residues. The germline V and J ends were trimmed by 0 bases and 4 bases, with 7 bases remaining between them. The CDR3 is CASSYSTWGNTIYF. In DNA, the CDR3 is TGTGCCAGCAGTTACTCGACCTGGGGAAACACCATATATTTT.

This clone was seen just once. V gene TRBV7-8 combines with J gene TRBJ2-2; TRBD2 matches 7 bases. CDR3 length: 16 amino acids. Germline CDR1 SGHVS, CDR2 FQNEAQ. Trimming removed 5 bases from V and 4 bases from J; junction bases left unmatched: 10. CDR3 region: CASSPSGGSGTGELFF. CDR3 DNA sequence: TGTGCCAGCAGCCCCTCCGGGGGGTCGGGCACCGGGGAGCTGTTTTTT.

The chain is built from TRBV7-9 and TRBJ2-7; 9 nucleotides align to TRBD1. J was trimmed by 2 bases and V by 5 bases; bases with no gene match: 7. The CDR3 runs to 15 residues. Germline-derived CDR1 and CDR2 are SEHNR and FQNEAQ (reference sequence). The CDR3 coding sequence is TGTGCCAGCAGCCTGGGGACAGGGAAAACCTACGAGCAGTACTTC. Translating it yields CASSLGTGKTYEQYF. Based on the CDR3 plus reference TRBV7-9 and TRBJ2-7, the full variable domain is DTGVSQNPRHKITKRGQNVTFRCDPISEHNRLYWYRQTLGQGPEFLTYFQNEAQLEKSRLLSDRFSAERPKGSFSTLEIQRTEQGDSAMYLCASSLGTGKTYEQYFGPGTRLTVT.

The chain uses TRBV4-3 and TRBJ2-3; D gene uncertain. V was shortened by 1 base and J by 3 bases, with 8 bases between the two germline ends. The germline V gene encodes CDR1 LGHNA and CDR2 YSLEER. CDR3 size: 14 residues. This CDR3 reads CASSQGALTDTQYF. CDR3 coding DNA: TGCGCCAGCAGCCAAGGGGCTCTTACAGATACGCAGTATTTT.

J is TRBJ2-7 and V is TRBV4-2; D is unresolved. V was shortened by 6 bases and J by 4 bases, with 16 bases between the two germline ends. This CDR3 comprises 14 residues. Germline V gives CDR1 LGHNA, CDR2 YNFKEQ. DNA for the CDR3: TGTGCCAGCAGTCTTTATGTGCAGCAATACGAGCAGTACTTC. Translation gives CASSLYVQQYEQYF.

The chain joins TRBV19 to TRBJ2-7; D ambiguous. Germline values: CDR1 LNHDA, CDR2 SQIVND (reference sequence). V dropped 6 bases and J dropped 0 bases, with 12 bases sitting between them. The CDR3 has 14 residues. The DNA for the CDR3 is TGTGCCAGTAGCCGGACCGAAATCTCCTACGAGCAGTACTTC. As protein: CASSRTEISYEQYF.

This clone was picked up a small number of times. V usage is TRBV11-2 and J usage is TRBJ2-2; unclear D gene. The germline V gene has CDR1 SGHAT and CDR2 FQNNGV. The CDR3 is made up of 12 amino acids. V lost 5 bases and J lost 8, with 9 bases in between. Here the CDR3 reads CASSRSGGELFF. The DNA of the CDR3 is TGTGCCAGCAGCCGCTCAGGAGGGGAGCTGTTTTTT.

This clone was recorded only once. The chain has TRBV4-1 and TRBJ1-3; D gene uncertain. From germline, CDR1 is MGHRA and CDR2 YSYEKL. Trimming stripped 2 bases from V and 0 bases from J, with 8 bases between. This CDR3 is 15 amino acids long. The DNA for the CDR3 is TGCGCCAGCAGCCAAATGTTGATCTCTGGAAACACCATATATTTT. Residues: CASSQMLISGNTIYF.

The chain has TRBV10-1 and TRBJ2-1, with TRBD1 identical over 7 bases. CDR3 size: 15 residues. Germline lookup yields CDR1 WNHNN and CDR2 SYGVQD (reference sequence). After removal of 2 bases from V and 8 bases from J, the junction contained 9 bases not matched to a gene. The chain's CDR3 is CASSERRQGSYEQFF. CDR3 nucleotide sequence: TGCGCCAGCAGTGAGAGGAGACAGGGATCCTATGAGCAGTTCTTC.

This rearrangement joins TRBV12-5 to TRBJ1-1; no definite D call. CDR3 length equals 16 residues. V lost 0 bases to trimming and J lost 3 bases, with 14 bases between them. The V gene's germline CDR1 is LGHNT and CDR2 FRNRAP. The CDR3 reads CASGLVLRGRDTEAFF. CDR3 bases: TGTGCTAGTGGTTTGGTACTAAGAGGGCGGGACACTGAAGCTTTCTTT.